The sample holds many counts of the clone carrying this T cell receptor beta chain. This specimen comes from a study of identical twins. TCRdb called the 5' RACE reads again in MiXCR, with one record for every CDR3 protein. Of a few hundred thousand distinct CDR3 sequences detected, roughly 12% appear once; the ten largest clones hold 7.2%. The CDR3 is made up of 17 amino acids. The ends lost 5 bases at V and 6 bases at J; junction bases unmatched: 16. These data are also associated with another study on yellow fever vaccine responses in identical twins.

The sample taken for sequencing was CD8+ T cells sorted from blood. The chain carries TRBV12-3 or TRBV12-4 and TRBJ2-1, with 7 bases aligning to TRBD2. This TCR was sampled from a woman aged 18-29 years in good health. The CDR3 nucleotides read TGTGCCAGCAGTACCCCTGTCGGGAGGCCTCGCCCCAATGAGCAGTTCTTC. This encodes CASSTPVGRPRPNEQFF.